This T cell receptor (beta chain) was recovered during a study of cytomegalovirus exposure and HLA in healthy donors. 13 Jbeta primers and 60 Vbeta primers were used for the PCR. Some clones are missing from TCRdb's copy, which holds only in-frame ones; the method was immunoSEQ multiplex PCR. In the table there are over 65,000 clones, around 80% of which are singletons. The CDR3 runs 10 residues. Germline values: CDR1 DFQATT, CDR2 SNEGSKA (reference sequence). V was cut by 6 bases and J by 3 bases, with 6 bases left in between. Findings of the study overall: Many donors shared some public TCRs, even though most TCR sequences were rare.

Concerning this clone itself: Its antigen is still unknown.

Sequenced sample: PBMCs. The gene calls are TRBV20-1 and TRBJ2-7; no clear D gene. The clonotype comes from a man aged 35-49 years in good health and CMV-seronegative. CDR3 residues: CSAVSYEQYF. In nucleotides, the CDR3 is TGCAGTGCGGTCAGCTACGAGCAGTACTTC.